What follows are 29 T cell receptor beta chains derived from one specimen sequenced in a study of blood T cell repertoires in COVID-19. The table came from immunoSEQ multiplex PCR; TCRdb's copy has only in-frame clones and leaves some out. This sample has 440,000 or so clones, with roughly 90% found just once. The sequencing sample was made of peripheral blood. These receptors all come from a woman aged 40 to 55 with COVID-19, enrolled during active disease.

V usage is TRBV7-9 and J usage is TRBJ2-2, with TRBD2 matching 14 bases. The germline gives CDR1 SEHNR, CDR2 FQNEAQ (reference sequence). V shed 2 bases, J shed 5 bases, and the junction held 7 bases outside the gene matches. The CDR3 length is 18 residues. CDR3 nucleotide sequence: TGTGCCAGCAGCTTAATCCCCGGGACTAGCGGGGGAACCGGGGAGCTGTTTTTT. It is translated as CASSLIPGTSGGTGELFF.

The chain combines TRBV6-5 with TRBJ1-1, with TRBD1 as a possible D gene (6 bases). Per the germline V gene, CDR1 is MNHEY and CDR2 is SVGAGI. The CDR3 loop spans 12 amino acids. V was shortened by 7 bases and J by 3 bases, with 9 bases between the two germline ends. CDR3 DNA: TGTGCCAGCATCAAGGGGGACACTGAAGCTTTCTTT. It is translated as CASIKGDTEAFF.

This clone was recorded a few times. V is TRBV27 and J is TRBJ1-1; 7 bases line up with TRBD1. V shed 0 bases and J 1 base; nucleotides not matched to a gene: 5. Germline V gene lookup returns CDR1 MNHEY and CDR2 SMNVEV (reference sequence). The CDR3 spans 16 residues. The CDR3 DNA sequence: TGTGCCAGCAGTTTATCCCGGACAGGCGAGAACACTGAAGCTTTCTTT. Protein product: CASSLSRTGENTEAFF.

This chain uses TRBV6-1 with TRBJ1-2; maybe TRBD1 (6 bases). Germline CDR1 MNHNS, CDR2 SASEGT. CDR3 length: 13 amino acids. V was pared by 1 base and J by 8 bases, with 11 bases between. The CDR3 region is CASSEVGAWGYTF. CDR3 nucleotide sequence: TGTGCCAGCAGTGAAGTGGGGGCGTGGGGCTACACCTTC.

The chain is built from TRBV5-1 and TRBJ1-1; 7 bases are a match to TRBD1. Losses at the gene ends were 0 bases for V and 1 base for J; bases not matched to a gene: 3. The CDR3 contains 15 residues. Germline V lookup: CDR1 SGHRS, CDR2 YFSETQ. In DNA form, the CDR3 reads TGCGCCAGCAGCTTGGCCAGGGGGAGGAACACTGAAGCTTTCTTT. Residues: CASSLARGRNTEAFF.

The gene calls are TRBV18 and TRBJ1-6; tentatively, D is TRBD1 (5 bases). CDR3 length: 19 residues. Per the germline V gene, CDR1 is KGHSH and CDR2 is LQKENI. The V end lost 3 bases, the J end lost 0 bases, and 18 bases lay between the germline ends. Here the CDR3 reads CASSPIPGGESSYNSPLHF. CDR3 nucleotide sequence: TGTGCCAGCTCACCGATCCCCGGGGGTGAAAGCTCCTATAATTCACCCCTCCACTTT.

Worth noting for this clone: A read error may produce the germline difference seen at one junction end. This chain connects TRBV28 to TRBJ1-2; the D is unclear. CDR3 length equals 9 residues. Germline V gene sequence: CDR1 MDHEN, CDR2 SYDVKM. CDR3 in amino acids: CASSFPFRF. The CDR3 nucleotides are TGTGCCAGCAGTTTCCCCTTCCGTTTC.

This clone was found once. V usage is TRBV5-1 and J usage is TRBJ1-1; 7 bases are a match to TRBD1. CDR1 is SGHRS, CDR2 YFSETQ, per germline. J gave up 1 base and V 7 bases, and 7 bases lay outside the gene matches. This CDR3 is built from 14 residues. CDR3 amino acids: CASGRGQSNTEAFF. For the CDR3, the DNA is TGCGCCAGCGGCAGGGGACAGTCGAACACTGAAGCTTTCTTT.

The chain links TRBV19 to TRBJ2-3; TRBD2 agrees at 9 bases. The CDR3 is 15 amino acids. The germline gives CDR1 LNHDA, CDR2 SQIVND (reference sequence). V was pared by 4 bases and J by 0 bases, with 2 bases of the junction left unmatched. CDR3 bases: TGTGCCAGTAGTACGACTAGCGGCAGCACAGATACGCAGTATTTT. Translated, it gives CASSTTSGSTDTQYF. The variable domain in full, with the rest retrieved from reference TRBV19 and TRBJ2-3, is DGGITQSPKYLFRKEGQNVTLSCEQNLNHDAMYWYRQDPGQGLRLIYYSQIVNDFQKGDIAEGYSVSREKKESFPLTVTSAQKNPTAFYLCASSTTSGSTDTQYFGPGTRLTVL.

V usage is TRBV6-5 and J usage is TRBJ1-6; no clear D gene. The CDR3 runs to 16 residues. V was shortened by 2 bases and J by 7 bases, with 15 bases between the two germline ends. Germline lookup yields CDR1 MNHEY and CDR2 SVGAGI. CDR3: CASSYSRPPLNSPLHF. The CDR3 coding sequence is TGTGCCAGCAGTTACAGTCGTCCCCCCCTAAATTCACCCCTCCACTTT.

The CDR3 DNA follows: TGTGCCAGCAGCCCCAGGGCAGGGCAGCCCCAGCATTTT. Its translation: CASSPRAGQPQHF. The V and J genes are TRBV4-2 and TRBJ1-5; TRBD1 is a possible D gene (5 bases). The germline gives CDR1 LGHNA, CDR2 YNFKEQ. CDR3 length: 13 residues. V lost 4 bases, J lost 7 bases, and 11 bases lay in between.

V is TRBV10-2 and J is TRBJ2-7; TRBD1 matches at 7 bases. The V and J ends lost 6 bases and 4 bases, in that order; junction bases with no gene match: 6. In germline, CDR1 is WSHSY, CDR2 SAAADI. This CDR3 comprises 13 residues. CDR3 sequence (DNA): TGCGCCAGCAGATCGCCCAGGGGGTACGAGCAGTACTTC. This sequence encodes CASRSPRGYEQYF.

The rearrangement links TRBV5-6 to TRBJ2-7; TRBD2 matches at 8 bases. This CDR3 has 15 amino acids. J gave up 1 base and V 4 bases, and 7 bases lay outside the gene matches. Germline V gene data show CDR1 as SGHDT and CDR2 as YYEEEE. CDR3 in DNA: TGTGCCAGCAGCACCGCCGGGACTAGTTCCTACGAGCAGTACTTC. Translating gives CASSTAGTSSYEQYF. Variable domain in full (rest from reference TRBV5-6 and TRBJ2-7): DAGVTQSPTHLIKTRGQQVTLRCSPKSGHDTVSWYQQALGQGPQFIFQYYEEEERQRGNFPDRFSGHQFPNYSSELNVNALLLGDSALYLCASSTAGTSSYEQYFGPGTRLTVT.

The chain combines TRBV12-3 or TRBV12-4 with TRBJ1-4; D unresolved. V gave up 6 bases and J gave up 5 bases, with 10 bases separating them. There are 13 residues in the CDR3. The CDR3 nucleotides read TGTGCCAGCAGCGGGAAGTACAATGAAAAACTGTTTTTT. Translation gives CASSGKYNEKLFF.

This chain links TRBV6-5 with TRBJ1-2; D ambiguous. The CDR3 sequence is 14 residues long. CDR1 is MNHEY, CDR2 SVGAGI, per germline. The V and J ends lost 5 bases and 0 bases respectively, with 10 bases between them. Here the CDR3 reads CASSRQAPNYGYTF. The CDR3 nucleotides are TGTGCCAGCAGTAGGCAGGCCCCTAACTATGGCTACACCTTC.

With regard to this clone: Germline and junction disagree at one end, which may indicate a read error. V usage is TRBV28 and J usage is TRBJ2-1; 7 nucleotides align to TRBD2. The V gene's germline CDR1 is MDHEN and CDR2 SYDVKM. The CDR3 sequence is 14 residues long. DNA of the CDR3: TGTGCCAGCAGTTTGGTCGGGGACTACGATGAGCAGTTCTTC. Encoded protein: CASSLVGDYDEQFF.

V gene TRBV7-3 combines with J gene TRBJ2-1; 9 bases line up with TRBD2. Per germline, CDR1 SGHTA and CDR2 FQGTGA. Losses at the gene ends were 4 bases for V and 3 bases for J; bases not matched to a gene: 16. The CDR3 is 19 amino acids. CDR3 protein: CASSSTQRGARIYYNEQFF. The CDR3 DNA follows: TGTGCCAGCAGCTCAACCCAGCGGGGGGCCAGGATATACTACAATGAGCAGTTCTTC.

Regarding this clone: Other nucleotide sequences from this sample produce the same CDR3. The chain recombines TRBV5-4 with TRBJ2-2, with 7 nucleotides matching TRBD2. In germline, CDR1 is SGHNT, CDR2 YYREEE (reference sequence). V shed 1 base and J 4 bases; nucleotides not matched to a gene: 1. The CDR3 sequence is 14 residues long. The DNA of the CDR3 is TGTGCCAGCAGCTTGTGGGGGGGCACCGGGGAGCTGTTTTTT. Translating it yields CASSLWGGTGELFF.

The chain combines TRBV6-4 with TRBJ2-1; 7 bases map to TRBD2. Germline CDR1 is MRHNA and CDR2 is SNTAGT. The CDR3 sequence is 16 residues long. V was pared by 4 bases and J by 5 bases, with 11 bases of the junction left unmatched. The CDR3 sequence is CASSASRDYSNNEQFF. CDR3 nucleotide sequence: TGTGCCAGCAGTGCCTCCCGGGACTACTCGAACAATGAGCAGTTCTTC.

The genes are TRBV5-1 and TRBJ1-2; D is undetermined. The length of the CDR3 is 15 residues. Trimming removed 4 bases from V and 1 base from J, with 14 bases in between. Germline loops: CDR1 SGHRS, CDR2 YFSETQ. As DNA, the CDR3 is TGCGCCAGCAGCGCACGCTTCGGGGTTAACTATGGCTACACCTTC. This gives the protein CASSARFGVNYGYTF. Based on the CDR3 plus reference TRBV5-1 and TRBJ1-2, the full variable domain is KAGVTQTPRYLIKTRGQQVTLSCSPISGHRSVSWYQQTPGQGLQFLFEYFSETQRNKGNFPGRFSGRQFSNSRSEMNVSTLELGDSALYLCASSARFGVNYGYTFGSGTRLTVV.

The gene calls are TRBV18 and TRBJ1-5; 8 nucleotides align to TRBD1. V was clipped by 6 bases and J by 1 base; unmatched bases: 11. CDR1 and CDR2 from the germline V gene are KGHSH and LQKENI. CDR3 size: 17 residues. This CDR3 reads CASSTFVGQGSNQPQHF. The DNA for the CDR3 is TGTGCCAGCTCTACTTTCGTCGGACAGGGAAGCAATCAGCCCCAGCATTTT.

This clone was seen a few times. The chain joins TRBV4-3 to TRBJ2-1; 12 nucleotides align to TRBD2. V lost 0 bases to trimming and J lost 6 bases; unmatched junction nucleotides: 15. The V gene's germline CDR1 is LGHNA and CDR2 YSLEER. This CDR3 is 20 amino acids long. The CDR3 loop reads CASSQEASGGAGYPFNEQFF. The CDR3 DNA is TGCGCCAGCAGCCAAGAAGCTAGCGGGGGGGCCGGTTACCCCTTCAATGAGCAGTTCTTC.

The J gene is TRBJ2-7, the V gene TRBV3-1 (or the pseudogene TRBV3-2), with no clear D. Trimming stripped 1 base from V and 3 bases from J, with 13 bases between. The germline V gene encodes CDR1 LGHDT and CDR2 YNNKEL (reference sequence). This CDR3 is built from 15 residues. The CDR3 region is CASSQGAASNYEQYF. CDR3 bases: TGTGCCAGCAGCCAAGGGGCAGCCAGTAACTACGAGCAGTACTTC.

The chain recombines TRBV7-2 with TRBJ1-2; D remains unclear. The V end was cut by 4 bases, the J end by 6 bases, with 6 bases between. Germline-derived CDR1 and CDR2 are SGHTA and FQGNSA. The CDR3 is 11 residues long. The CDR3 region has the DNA TGTGCCAGCAGCTCTAAGAATGGCTACACCTTC. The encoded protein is CASSSKNGYTF.

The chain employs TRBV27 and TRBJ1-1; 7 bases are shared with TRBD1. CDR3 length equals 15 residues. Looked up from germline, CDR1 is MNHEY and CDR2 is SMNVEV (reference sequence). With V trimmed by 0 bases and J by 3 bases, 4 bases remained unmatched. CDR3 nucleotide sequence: TGTGCCAGCAGTTTATCTTGGCAGGGGGACACTGAAGCTTTCTTT. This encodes CASSLSWQGDTEAFF.

The CDR3 region is CASSTTGLNQPQHF. CDR3 in DNA: TGTGCCAGCAGCACAACAGGGCTCAATCAGCCCCAGCATTTT. V gene TRBV7-8 combines with J gene TRBJ1-5; D may be TRBD1 (6 bases). V lost 5 bases and J 3 bases, leaving 11 bases between the germline ends. The CDR3 runs to 14 residues. Germline V lookup: CDR1 SGHVS, CDR2 FQNEAQ. Variable domain in full (rest from reference TRBV7-8 and TRBJ1-5): GAGVSQSPRYKVAKRGQDVALRCDPISGHVSLFWYQQALGQGPEFLTYFQNEAQLDKSGLPSDRFFAERPEGSVSTLKIQRTQQEDSAVYLCASSTTGLNQPQHFGDGTRLSIL.

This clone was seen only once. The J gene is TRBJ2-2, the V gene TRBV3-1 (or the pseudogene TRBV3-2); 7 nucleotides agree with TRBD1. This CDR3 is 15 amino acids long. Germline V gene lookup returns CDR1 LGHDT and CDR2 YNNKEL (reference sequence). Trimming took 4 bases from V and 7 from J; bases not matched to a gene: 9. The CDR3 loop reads CASSPLTGSNGELFF. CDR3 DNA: TGTGCCAGCAGCCCATTGACAGGGTCGAACGGGGAGCTGTTTTTT.

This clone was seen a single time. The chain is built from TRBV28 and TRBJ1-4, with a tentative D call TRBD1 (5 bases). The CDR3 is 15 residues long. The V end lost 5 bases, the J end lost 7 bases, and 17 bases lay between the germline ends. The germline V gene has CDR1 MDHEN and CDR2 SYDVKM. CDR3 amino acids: CASSNRQGGVEKLFF. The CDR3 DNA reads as TGTGCCAGCAGTAACCGCCAGGGCGGCGTTGAAAAACTGTTTTTT.

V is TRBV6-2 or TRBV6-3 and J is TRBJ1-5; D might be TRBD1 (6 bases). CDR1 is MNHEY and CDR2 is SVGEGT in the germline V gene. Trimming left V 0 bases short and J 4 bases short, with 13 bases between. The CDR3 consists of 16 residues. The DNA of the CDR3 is TGTGCCAGCAGTTACTCGATACTAGGGGGTAATCAGCCCCAGCATTTT. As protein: CASSYSILGGNQPQHF.